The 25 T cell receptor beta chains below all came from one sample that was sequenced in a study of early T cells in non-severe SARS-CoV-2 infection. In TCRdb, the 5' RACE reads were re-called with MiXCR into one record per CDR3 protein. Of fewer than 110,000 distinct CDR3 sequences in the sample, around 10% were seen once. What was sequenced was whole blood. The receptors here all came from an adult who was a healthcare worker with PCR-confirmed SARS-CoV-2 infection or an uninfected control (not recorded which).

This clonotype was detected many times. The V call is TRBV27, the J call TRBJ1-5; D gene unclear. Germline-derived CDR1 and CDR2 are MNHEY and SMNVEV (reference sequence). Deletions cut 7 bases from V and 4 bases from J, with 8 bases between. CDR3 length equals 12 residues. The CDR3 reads CASIPPNQPQHF. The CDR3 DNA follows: TGTGCCAGCATACCTCCTAATCAGCCCCAGCATTTT.

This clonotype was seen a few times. The CDR3 DNA reads as TGCAGTGCTAGAACCCAGGGGAATGAGCAGTTCTTC. Translated: CSARTQGNEQFF. This sequence joins TRBV20-1 and TRBJ2-1; tentatively, D is TRBD1 (6 bases). CDR1 DFQATT and CDR2 SNEGSKA come from the germline V gene (reference sequence). The CDR3 covers 12 residues. Trimming stripped 2 bases from V and 7 bases from J, with 9 bases between.

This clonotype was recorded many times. The CDR3 DNA reads TGCGCCAGCAGCTTCGGGGGATCGGGTACCTACGAGCAGTACTTC. As protein: CASSFGGSGTYEQYF. The chain has TRBV5-1 and TRBJ2-7, with D perhaps matching TRBD2 (6 bases). Germline V gene lookup returns CDR1 SGHRS and CDR2 YFSETQ. Trimming took 2 bases from V and 2 from J, leaving 14 bases between them. CDR3 size: 15 residues.

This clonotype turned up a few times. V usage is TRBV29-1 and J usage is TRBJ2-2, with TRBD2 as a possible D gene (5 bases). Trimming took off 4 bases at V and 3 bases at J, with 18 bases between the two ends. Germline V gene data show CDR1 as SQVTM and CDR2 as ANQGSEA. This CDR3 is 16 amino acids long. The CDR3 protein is CSVVVVSGGDTGELFF. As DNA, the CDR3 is TGCAGCGTTGTCGTCGTCAGCGGAGGTGACACCGGGGAGCTGTTTTTT.

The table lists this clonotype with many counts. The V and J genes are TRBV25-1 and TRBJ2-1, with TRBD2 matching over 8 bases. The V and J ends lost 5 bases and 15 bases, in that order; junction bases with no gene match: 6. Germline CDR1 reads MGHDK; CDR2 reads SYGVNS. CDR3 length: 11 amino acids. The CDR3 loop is CASSIGLARFF. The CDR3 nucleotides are TGTGCCAGCAGTATCGGACTAGCTAGGTTCTTC.

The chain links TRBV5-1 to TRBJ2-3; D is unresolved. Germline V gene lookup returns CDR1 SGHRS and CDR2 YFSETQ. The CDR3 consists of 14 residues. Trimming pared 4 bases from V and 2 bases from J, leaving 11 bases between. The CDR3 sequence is CASSPKGITDTQYF. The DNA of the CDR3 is TGCGCCAGCAGCCCCAAGGGCATCACAGATACGCAGTATTTT.

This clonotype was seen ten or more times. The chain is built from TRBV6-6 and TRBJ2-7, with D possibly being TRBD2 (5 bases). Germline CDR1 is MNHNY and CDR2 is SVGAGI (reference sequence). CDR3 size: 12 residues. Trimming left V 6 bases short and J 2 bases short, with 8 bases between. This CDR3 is CASRTGTYEQYF. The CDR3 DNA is TGTGCCAGCAGGACCGGGACCTACGAGCAGTACTTC.

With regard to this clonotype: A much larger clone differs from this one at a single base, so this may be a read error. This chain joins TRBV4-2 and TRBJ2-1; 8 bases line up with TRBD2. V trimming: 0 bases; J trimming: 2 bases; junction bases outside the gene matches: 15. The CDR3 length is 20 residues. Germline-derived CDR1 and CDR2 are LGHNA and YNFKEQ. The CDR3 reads CASSQDRTGGVKNPYNEQFF. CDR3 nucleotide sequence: TGTGCCAGCAGCCAAGATCGCACGGGAGGGGTCAAAAACCCCTACAATGAGCAGTTCTTC.

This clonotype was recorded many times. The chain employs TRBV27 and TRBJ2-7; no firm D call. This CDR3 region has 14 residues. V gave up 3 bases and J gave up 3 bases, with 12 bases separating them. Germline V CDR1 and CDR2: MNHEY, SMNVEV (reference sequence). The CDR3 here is CASSFSVGYYEQYF. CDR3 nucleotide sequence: TGTGCCAGCAGTTTTTCTGTAGGATACTACGAGCAGTACTTC.

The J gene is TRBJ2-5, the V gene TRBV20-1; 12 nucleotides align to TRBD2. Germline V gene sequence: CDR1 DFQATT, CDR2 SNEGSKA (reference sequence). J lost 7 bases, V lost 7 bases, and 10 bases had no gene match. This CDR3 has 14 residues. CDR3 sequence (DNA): TGCAGTGTTCTAGCGGGGGGGTTTGTTGGGACCCAGTACTTC. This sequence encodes CSVLAGGFVGTQYF.

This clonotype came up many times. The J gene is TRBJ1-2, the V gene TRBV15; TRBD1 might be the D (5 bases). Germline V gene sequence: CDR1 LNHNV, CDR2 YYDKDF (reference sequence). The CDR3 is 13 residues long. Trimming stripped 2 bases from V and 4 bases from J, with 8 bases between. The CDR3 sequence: CATSRQGGYGYTF. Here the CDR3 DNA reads TGTGCCACCAGCAGACAGGGAGGCTATGGCTACACCTTC.

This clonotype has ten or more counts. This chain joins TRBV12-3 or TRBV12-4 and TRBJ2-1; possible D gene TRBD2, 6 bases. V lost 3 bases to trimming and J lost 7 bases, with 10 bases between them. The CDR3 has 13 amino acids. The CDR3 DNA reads TGTGCCAGCAGTTTTGGGGGGACTAATGAGCAGTTCTTC. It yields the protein CASSFGGTNEQFF.

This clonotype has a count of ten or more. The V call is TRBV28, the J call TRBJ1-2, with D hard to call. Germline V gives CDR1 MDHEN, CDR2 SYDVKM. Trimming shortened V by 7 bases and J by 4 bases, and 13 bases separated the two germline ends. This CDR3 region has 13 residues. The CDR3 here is CASKSWEVYGYTF. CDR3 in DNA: TGTGCCAGCAAAAGCTGGGAAGTCTATGGCTACACCTTC.

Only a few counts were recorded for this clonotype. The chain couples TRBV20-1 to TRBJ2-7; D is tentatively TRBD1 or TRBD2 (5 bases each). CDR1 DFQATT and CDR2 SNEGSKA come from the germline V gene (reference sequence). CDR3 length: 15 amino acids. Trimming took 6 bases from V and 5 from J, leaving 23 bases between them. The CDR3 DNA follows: TGCAGTGCCCTACCCGGGGCGCGCTGGACTGACGAGCAGTACTTC. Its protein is CSALPGARWTDEQYF.

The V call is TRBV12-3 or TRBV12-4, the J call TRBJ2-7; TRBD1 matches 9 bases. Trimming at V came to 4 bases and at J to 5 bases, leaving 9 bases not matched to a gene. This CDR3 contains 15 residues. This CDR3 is CASSSHGTGSHEQYF. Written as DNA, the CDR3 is TGTGCCAGCAGTTCACACGGGACAGGGAGCCACGAGCAGTACTTC.

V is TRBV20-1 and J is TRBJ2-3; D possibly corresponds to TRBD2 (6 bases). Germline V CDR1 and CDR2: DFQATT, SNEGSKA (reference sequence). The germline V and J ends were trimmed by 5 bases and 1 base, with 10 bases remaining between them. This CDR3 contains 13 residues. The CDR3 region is CSAPIAGTDTQYF. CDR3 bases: TGCAGTGCTCCTATAGCGGGCACAGATACGCAGTATTTT.

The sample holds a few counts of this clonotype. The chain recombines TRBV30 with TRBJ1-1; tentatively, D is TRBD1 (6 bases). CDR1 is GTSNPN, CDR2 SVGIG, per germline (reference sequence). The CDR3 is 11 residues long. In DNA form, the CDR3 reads TGTGGAGGGGGTGGTAACACTGAAGCTTTCTTT. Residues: CGGGGNTEAFF.

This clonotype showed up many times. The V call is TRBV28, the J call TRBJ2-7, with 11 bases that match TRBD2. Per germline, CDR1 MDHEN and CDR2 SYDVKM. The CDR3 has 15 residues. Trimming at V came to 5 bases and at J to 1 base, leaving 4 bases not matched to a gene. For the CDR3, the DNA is TGTGCCAGCAGTATAGGGACTAGCGGATCCTACGAGCAGTACTTC. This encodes CASSIGTSGSYEQYF.

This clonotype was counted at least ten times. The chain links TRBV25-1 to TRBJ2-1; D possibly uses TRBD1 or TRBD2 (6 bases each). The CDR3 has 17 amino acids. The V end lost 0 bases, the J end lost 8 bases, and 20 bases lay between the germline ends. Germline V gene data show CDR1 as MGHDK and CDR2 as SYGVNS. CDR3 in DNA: TGTGCCAGCAGTGAATATCCCGACGGGGGCCTGCAAGATGAGCAGTTCTTC. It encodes CASSEYPDGGLQDEQFF.

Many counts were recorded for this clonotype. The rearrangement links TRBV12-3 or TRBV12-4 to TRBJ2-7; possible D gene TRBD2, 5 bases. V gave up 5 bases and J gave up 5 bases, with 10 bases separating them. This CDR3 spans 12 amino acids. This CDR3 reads CASSPTRDEQYF. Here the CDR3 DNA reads TGTGCCAGCAGTCCAACTAGAGACGAGCAGTACTTC.

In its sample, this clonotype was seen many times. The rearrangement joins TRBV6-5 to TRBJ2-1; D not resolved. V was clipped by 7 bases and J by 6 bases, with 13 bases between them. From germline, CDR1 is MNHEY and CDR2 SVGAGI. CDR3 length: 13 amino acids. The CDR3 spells CASTNLGINEQFF. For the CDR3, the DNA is TGTGCCAGCACCAACTTGGGCATCAATGAGCAGTTCTTC.

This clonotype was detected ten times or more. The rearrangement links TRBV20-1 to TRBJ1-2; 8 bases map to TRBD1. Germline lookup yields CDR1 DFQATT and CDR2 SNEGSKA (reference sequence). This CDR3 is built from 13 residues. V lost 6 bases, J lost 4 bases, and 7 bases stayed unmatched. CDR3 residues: CSAPGQGSYGYTF. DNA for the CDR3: TGCAGTGCCCCCGGACAGGGATCCTATGGCTACACCTTC.

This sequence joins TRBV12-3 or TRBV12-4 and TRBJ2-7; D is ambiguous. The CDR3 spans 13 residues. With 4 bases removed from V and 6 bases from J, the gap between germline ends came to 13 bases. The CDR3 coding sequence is TGTGCCAGCAGTTCTCGGTTCGAGACCGAGCAGTACTTC. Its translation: CASSSRFETEQYF.

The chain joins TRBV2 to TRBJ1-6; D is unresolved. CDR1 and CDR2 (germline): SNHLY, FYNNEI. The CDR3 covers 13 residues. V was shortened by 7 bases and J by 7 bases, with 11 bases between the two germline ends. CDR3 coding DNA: TGTGCCAGCACCCGGGCAGCCAATTCACCCCTCCACTTT. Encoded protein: CASTRAANSPLHF.

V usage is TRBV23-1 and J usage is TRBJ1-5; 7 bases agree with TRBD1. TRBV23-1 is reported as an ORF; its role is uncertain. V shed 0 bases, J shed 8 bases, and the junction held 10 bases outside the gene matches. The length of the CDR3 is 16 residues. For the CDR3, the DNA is TGCGCCAGCAGTCAATCGATTCCCAGGGGGGTGGAGCCCCAGCATTTT. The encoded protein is CASSQSIPRGVEPQHF.